These T cell receptor beta chains were read from a single sample in a study of cytotoxic CD8 clonotypes in ibrutinib-treated CLL. TCRdb's copy holds only in-frame clones and misses some; the assay was immunoSEQ multiplex PCR. The sample shows over 200,000 clones, around 70% of them seen only once. The sequencing used PBMCs, collected after 12 months of ibrutinib treatment. All receptors derive from a human donor with chronic lymphocytic leukemia. Each CDR3 is given with its conserved first and last residue. The D gene is left open where the match is weak. Clone size is not always given. Where it is, it says once, few, many or a class for expanded clones.

J	V	D	size	DNA	CDR3
TRBJ1-2	TRBV28	TRBD1	.	TGTGCCAGCAATTTACCGGGACAGGGGCGGCTTGGCTACACCTTC	CASNLPGQGRLGYTF
TRBJ1-1	TRBV11-3	.	few	TGTGCCAGCAGCTCGGAGGAGAGGACTGAAGCTTTCTTT	CASSSEERTEAFF
TRBJ1-2	TRBV30	.	few	TGTGCCTTACAGGTTGGCTACACCTTC	CALQVGYTF
TRBJ1-1	TRBV9	TRBD1	.	TGTGCCAGCAGCGTGGCGGGACAGGGTATGAACACTGAAGCTTTCTTT	CASSVAGQGMNTEAFF
TRBJ2-7	TRBV7-9	TRBD1	many	TGTGCCAGCAGCTTCGGACAGGGAAGAGGGGAGCAGTACTTC	CASSFGQGRGEQYF
TRBJ2-5	TRBV27	.	.	TGTGCCAGCAGTGACAAGAGGGCCGGGGGTATAGTCGGAGAGACCCAGTACTTC	CASSDKRAGGIVGETQYF
TRBJ2-7	TRBV7-9	.	.	TGTGCCAGCAGGAGCAGTCCCTACGAGCAGTACTTC	CASRSSPYEQYF
TRBJ2-1	TRBV5-1	.	few	TGCGCCAGCAGCTCCCTCAATGAGCAGTTCTTC	CASSSLNEQFF
TRBJ1-2	TRBV4-2	.	.	TGTGCCAGCAGCCAAGAGGGCGGAAACTATGGCTACACCTTC	CASSQEGGNYGYTF
TRBJ2-3	TRBV7-2	.	few	TGTGCCAGCAGCTTACCCGGACAGATGAGCACAGATACGCAGTATTTT	CASSLPGQMSTDTQYF
TRBJ2-1	TRBV7-3	TRBD2	.	TGTGCCAGCAGCCTTGGACTAGCGGGAGGGCATGAGCAGTTCTTC	CASSLGLAGGHEQFF
TRBJ1-1	TRBV29-1	.	.	TGCAGCGTTTTTTTCGGCAGCCCCAACACTGAAGCTTTCTTT	CSVFFGSPNTEAFF
TRBJ2-7	TRBV4-1	.	few	TGCGCCAGCAGCCAAGGGGTCGGCAGTGGGTACGAGCAGTACTTC	CASSQGVGSGYEQYF
TRBJ1-6	TRBV18	.	once	TGTGCCAGCTCACACGACAGGCATAATTCACCCCTCCACTTT	CASSHDRHNSPLHF
TRBJ2-1	TRBV11-2	TRBD2	.	TGTGCCAGCAGCCCTACTAGCGGGAGTTTCAATGAGCAGTTCTTC	CASSPTSGSFNEQFF
TRBJ2-3	TRBV7-3	TRBD1	.	TGTGCCAGCAGCCGGACAGGGAGGTCAGATACGCAGTATTTT	CASSRTGRSDTQYF
TRBJ1-4	TRBV30	TRBD1	.	TGTGCCTGGAGTTTTTCCACAGGGGTCCATGAAAAACTGTTTTTT	CAWSFSTGVHEKLFF
TRBJ1-2	TRBV2	TRBD1	.	TGTGCCAGCAGACCGACAGGGGGGCTCTATGGCTACACCTTC	CASRPTGGLYGYTF
TRBJ1-5	TRBV7-8	.	.	TGTGCCAGCAGCTTAAGACAGGACGTCAATCAGCCCCAGCATTTT	CASSLRQDVNQPQHF
TRBJ1-2	TRBV5-1	.	.	TGCGCCAGCAGCTTGAGGGGCTATGGCTACACCTTC	CASSLRGYGYTF
TRBJ2-1	TRBV11-2	.	.	TGTGCCAGCAGCTTGGTTACTAGGTACAATGAGCAGTTCTTC	CASSLVTRYNEQFF
TRBJ2-1	TRBV7-9	TRBD1	.	TGTGCCAGCAGACCTACAGGGGACGAGGGCAATGAGCAGTTCTTC	CASRPTGDEGNEQFF
TRBJ2-1	TRBV29-1	TRBD1	.	TGCAGCGTAGATGGACAGGTGGGTGAGCAGTTCTTC	CSVDGQVGEQFF
TRBJ2-5	TRBV2	.	few	TGTGCCAGCAAACGTCTCGGGGCGGGGAGCCAAGAGACCCAGTACTTC	CASKRLGAGSQETQYF
TRBJ2-1	TRBV5-1	TRBD2	.	TGCGCCAGCAGCTTAACTAGCGGGAGCTCCTACAATGAGCAGTTCTTC	CASSLTSGSSYNEQFF
TRBJ1-2	TRBV6-5	.	.	TGTGCCAGCAGTTACCGGGCCGAAGGGGATGGCTACACCTTC	CASSYRAEGDGYTF
TRBJ2-1	TRBV29-1	.	.	TGCAGCGTTGAGGTACAGGGAAGGGGCGAGCAGTTCTTC	CSVEVQGRGEQFF
TRBJ2-1	TRBV5-1	TRBD1	.	TGCGCCAGCAGCGGGGGACAGGGACCCTACAATGAGCAGTTCTTC	CASSGGQGPYNEQFF
TRBJ1-6	TRBV15	.	.	TGTGCCACCAGTCCGTTAGGGGGGCAGAATTCACCCCTCCACTTT	CATSPLGGQNSPLHF
TRBJ2-3	TRBV27	.	.	TGTGCCAGCGCGACCGGAGAGAGTACAGATACGCAGTATTTT	CASATGESTDTQYF
TRBJ2-5	TRBV7-2	TRBD1	.	TGTGCCAGCAGCGTACAGGGGGAGTCCAAGACCCAGTACTTC	CASSVQGESKTQYF
TRBJ2-7	TRBV4-1	.	.	TGCGCCAGCAGCCACCGGGACAAGACCTACGAGCAGTACTTC	CASSHRDKTYEQYF
TRBJ2-7	TRBV7-2	.	.	TGTGCCAGCAGCTTAGGGGGGAGGCCCTACGAGCAGTACTTC	CASSLGGRPYEQYF
TRBJ2-7	TRBV7-2	.	.	TGTGCCAGCAGCTTAGGGACAGCCTCCTACGAGCAGTACTTC	CASSLGTASYEQYF
TRBJ2-7	TRBV7-2	.	.	TGTGCCAGCAGAAGCCAAAGGGCTTCTTACGAGCAGTACTTC	CASRSQRASYEQYF
TRBJ2-3	TRBV6-6	TRBD1	once	TGTGCCAGCAGTTACTCGGGACAGAGCACAGATACGCAGTATTTT	CASSYSGQSTDTQYF
TRBJ2-7	TRBV6-5	.	.	TGTGCCAGCAGGAGGGAAGGGAGGAGCTCCTACGAGCAGTACTTC	CASRREGRSSYEQYF
TRBJ1-2	TRBV7-8	.	.	TGTGCCAGCAGCGACCGTTATGGCTACACCTTC	CASSDRYGYTF
TRBJ2-7	TRBV9	TRBD1	.	TGTGCCAGCAGCGAGGGGACAGGGAGCGAGCAGTACTTC	CASSEGTGSEQYF
TRBJ1-5	TRBV2	TRBD1	.	TGTGCCAGCAGTGATTGGGACAGGGGTTATCAGCCCCAGCATTTT	CASSDWDRGYQPQHF
TRBJ2-5	TRBV9	TRBD2	.	TGTGCCAGCAGCGTCCCCTCGACAGCGGGGGAGACCCAGTACTTC	CASSVPSTAGETQYF
TRBJ1-2	TRBV6-1	.	.	TGTGCCAGCAGTGATCTCCAAATAGCTAACTATGGCTACACCTTC	CASSDLQIANYGYTF
TRBJ2-7	TRBV6-4	.	.	TGTGCCAGCAGTGGCCTACAGTCCCCCTCCTACGAGCAGTACTTC	CASSGLQSPSYEQYF
TRBJ2-6	TRBV19	.	.	TGTGCCAGTAACCCGGGAGCTGGGGCCAACGTCCTGACTTTC	CASNPGAGANVLTF
TRBJ2-3	TRBV20-1	.	.	TGCAGTGCTAGACTCACAGATACGCAGTATTTT	CSARLTDTQYF
TRBJ2-1	TRBV19	TRBD2	.	TGTGCCAGTAGTATAGGGGCTAGCGGGAGGAAGCAGTTCTTC	CASSIGASGRKQFF
TRBJ2-3	TRBV7-9	.	.	TGTGCCAGCAGCTCCTTGACCATCACAGATACGCAGTATTTT	CASSSLTITDTQYF
TRBJ1-1	TRBV9	TRBD1	.	TGTGCCAGCAGCGTAGGACAGGGAATGGCTGAAGCTTTCTTT	CASSVGQGMAEAFF
TRBJ2-3	TRBV19	.	few	TGTGCCAGTAGTCCCCGAGGAGGTTCGTCAGATACGCAGTATTTT	CASSPRGGSSDTQYF
TRBJ1-6	TRBV7-2	TRBD1	few	TGTGCCAGCAGCCTGAGACAGGGCGGGCCCCTCCACTTT	CASSLRQGGPLHF